Included here is one T cell receptor beta chain sequence, with context. Indicated time point: pretreatment peripheral blood. This sample was taken from a study of PD-L1 blockade in urothelial cancer. Profiled with immunoSEQ multiplex PCR; TCRdb holds only in-frame clones, not every one. The sample carries almost 90,000 clones, roughly 84% recorded once. The source of this sequence is a man in his fifties or sixties with urothelial cancer. Material: PBMCs, obtained around atezolizumab (anti-PD-L1) treatment.

The CDR3 is CASSFQGANTGELFF. DNA for the CDR3: TGTGCCAGCAGCTTTCAGGGGGCGAACACCGGGGAGCTGTTTTTT. J is TRBJ2-2 and V is TRBV5-4; 7 positions match TRBD1. Trimming took 2 bases from V and 0 from J; bases not matched to a gene: 1. This CDR3 comprises 15 residues. CDR1 and CDR2 (germline): SGHNT, YYREEE (reference sequence). Using reference TRBV5-4 and TRBJ2-2 for the parts outside the CDR3, the full variable domain is ETGVTQSPTHLIKTRGQQVTLRCSSQSGHNTVSWYQQALGQGPQFIFQYYREEENGRGNFPPRFSGLQFPNYSSELNVNALELDDSALYLCASSFQGANTGELFFGEGSRLTVL.